The entry below gives a single T cell receptor (beta chain) sequence along with its context. TCRdb's copy holds only in-frame clones and misses some; the assay was immunoSEQ multiplex PCR. Of approximately 5,000 clones listed, approximately 70% are singletons. The data stem from a study of ipilimumab plus nivolumab after autologous stem cell transplantation. Study at large: Myeloma patients were high-risk transplant-naive or relapsed within 3 years of first autologous transplant.

Germline V gives CDR1 KGHSH, CDR2 LQKENI. The CDR3 is 11 amino acids. The ends were cut back, 5 bases at V and 6 bases at J, with 7 bases in the middle. Patients got ipilimumab 1 mg/kg beginning 14 to 28 days post-transplant. Patients received nivolumab 3 mg/kg at weeks 1, 4, 7, 10, then fortnightly to week 26. This clonotype was obtained from a male donor with multiple myeloma. This rearrangement joins TRBV18 to TRBJ1-2, with D hard to call. Sequenced material: PBMCs, taken in a trial of ipilimumab plus nivolumab as post-transplant consolidation. In DNA, the CDR3 is TGTGCCAGCTCAAACGAAAATGGCTACACCTTC. Its translation is CASSNENGYTF.